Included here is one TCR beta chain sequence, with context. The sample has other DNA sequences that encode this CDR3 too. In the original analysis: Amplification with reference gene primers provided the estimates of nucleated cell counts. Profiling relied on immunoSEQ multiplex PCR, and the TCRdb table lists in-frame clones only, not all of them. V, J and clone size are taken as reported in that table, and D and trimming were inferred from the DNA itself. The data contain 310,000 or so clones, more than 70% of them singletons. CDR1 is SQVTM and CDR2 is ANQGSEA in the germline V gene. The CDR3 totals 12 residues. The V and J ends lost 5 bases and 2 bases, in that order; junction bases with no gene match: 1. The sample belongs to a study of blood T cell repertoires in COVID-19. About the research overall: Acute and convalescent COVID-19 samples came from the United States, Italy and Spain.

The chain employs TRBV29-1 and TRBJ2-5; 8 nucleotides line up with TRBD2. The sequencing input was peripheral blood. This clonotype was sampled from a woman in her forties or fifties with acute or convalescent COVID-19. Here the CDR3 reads CSVLAGQETQYF. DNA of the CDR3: TGCAGCGTTTTAGCGGGGCAAGAGACCCAGTACTTC.